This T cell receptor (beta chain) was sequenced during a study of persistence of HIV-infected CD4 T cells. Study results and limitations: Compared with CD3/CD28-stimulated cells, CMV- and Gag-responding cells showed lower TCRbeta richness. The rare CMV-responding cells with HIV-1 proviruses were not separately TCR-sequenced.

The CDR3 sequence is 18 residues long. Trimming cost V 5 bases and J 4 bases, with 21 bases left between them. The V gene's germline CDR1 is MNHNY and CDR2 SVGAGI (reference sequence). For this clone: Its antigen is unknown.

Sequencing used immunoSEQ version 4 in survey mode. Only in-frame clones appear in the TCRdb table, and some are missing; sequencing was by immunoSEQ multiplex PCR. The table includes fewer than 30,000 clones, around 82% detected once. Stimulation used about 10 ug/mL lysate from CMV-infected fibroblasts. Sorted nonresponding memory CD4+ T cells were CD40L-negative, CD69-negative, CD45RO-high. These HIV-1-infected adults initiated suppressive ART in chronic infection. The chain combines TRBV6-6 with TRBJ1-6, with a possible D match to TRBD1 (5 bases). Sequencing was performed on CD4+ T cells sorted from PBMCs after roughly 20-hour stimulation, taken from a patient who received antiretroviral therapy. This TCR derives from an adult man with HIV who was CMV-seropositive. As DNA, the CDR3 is TGTGCCAGCAGTCCCGCTCTTGGAGGGGTTGGGTATAATTCACCCCTCCACTTT. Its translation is CASSPALGGVGYNSPLHF.